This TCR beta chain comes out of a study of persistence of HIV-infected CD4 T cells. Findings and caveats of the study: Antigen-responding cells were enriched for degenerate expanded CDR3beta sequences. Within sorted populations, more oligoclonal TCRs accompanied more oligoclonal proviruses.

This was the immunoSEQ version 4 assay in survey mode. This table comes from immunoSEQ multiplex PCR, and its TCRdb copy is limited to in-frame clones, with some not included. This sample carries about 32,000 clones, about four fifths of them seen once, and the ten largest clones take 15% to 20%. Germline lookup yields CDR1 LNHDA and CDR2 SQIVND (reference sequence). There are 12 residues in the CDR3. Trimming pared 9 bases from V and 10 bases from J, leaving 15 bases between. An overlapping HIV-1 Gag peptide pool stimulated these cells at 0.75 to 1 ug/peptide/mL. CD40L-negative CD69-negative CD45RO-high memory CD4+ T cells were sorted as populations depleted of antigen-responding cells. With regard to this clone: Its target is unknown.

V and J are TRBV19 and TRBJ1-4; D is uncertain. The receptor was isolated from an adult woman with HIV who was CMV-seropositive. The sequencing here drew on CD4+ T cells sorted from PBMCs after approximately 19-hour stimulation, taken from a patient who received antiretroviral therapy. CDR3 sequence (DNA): TGTGCCAGCCGGTCGGAGACGGGAAAACTGTTTTTT. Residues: CASRSETGKLFF.